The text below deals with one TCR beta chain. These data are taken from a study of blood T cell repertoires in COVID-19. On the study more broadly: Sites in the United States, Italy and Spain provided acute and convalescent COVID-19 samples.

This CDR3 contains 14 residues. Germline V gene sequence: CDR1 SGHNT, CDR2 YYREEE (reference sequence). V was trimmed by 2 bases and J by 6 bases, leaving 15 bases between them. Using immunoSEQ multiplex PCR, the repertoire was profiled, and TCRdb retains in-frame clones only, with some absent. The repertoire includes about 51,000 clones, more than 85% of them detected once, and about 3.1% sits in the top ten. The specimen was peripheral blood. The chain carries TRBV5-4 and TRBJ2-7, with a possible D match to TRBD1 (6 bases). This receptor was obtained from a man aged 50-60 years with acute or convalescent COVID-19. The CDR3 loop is CASSFWTASREQYF. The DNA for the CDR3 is TGTGCCAGCAGCTTCTGGACAGCCTCCCGCGAGCAGTACTTC.